Below are 5 T cell receptor beta chains sequenced from a single sample in a study of blood T cell repertoires in COVID-19. Clones were read by immunoSEQ multiplex PCR, and TCRdb kept only the in-frame ones, dropping some. The sample has around 180,000 clones; roughly four fifths are singletons. The sample taken for sequencing was peripheral blood. The origin of the receptors is a human donor in a cohort sampled during active COVID-19.

The chain employs TRBV5-4 and TRBJ1-1; D call uncertain. V lost 0 bases and J lost 1, with 4 bases in between. Germline CDR1 is SGHNT and CDR2 is YYREEE (reference sequence). This CDR3 has 13 residues. In DNA form, the CDR3 reads TGTGCCAGCAGCTTGGGCAGGAACACTGAAGCTTTCTTT. Its protein product is CASSLGRNTEAFF.

The gene calls are TRBV29-1 and TRBJ1-2; 7 bases agree with TRBD1. Germline V gene data show CDR1 as SQVTM and CDR2 as ANQGSEA. V lost 6 bases, J lost 3 bases, and 4 bases stayed unmatched. The CDR3 sequence is 12 residues long. This chain's CDR3 is CSVDDRDYGYTF. The CDR3 DNA sequence: TGCAGCGTCGACGACAGGGACTATGGCTACACCTTC.

This clone was detected once. The V call is TRBV4-1, the J call TRBJ2-3, with 8 bases lining up with TRBD1. Germline CDR1 and CDR2: MGHRA and YSYEKL. With V trimmed by 0 bases and J by 4 bases, 12 bases remained unmatched. This CDR3 comprises 18 residues. CDR3 coding DNA: TGCGCCAGCAGCCAAGATCTGGGTGGACAGGGAGCGGCAGATACGCAGTATTTT. Protein sequence: CASSQDLGGQGAADTQYF.

The rearrangement uses TRBV29-1 and TRBJ1-1; D is ambiguous. The germline V and J ends were trimmed by 4 bases and 1 base, with 13 bases remaining between them. The CDR3 contains 14 residues. Germline V lookup: CDR1 SQVTM, CDR2 ANQGSEA. The CDR3 coding sequence is TGCAGCGTTGTGATGGTATTGGCGAACACTGAAGCTTTCTTT. Translation: CSVVMVLANTEAFF.

The V gene is TRBV19, the J gene TRBJ1-2; 10 bases map to TRBD1. The CDR3 spans 18 residues. J was trimmed by 1 base and V by 5 bases; bases with no gene match: 13. The germline V gene encodes CDR1 LNHDA and CDR2 SQIVND (reference sequence). CDR3 protein: CASSPSGTGDLYNYGYTF. The CDR3 coding sequence is TGTGCCAGTAGTCCCTCCGGGACAGGGGACCTATATAACTATGGCTACACCTTC.